This T cell receptor (beta chain) came from a study of beta chain features in type 1 diabetes. To note about this clone: Antigen specificity is unknown.

Per germline, CDR1 SGHNT and CDR2 YYREEE (reference sequence). CDR3 length: 15 amino acids. General observations from the study: Significant though moderate, a shortening of TCRB CDR3s appeared in all four CD4+ subsets of Type 1 diabetes patients. For type 1 diabetes patients, VDJ junctions showed fewer insertions and more deletions. Reads derived from cDNA could over-represent cells showing high TCR expression.

All of the isolated RNA was reverse transcribed, so expressed TCRB transcripts were sequenced. Measured with immunoSEQ multiplex PCR; TCRdb has only the in-frame clones, and not every one. This table holds about 280,000 clones, 15% found once. The chain is built from TRBV5-4 and TRBJ2-5, with 8 positions matching TRBD2. The better agreement between TRBJ2-7 and the DNA end casts doubt on the J call. The receptor was isolated from a man aged 18 to 29 with type 1 diabetes. Material: naive CD4+ T cells from blood. As DNA, the CDR3 is TGTGCCAGCAGCTTGGGGCCAGCGGGAGCCTACGAGCAGTACTTC. Residues: CASSLGPAGAYEQYF.